The T cell receptor beta chain described here comes from a study of T cell responses to AZD1222 COVID-19 vaccine. CDR1 and CDR2 from the germline V gene are MDHEN and SYDVKM. The CDR3 consists of 10 residues. Only in-frame clones appear in the TCRdb table, and some are missing; sequencing was by immunoSEQ multiplex PCR. Among more than 100,000 clones listed, 75% to 90% were seen once. Findings and caveats of the study: Baseline serology detected seropositivity in only five to seven AZD1222 recipients.

About this clone: As yet, its antigen is unknown. At one end, the junction sequence differs from germline, possibly due to a read error.

The sample consisted of peripheral blood, taken on day 0 of AZD1222 vaccination. This TCR was sampled from an adult in good health. V is TRBV28 and J is TRBJ2-7, with TRBD2 as a possible D gene (6 bases). CDR3 loop: CGSGSYEQYF. The CDR3 DNA follows: TGCGGGAGCGGGTCCTACGAGCAGTACTTC.